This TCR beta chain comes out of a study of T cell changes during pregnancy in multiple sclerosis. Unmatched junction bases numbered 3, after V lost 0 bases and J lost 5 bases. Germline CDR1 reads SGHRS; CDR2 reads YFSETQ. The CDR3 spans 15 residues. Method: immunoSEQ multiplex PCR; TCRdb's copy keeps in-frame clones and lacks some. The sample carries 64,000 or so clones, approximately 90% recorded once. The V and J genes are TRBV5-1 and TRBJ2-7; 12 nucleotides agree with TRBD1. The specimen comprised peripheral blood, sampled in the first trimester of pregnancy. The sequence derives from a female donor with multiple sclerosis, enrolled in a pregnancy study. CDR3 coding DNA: TGCGCCAGCAGCTTGGCCGGGACAGGGGGCAACGAGCAGTACTTC. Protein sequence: CASSLAGTGGNEQYF.